This passage covers 5 T cell receptor beta chains from one sample sequenced in a study of somatic mutations in cytotoxic T cells in rheumatoid arthritis. This table comes from immunoSEQ multiplex PCR, and its TCRdb copy is limited to in-frame clones, with some not included. The data contain about 17,000 clones, less than 80% of them singletons. Material for sequencing was CD8+ T cells sorted from blood. The receptors stem from a man between 60 and 70 years old in good health.

The gene calls are TRBV7-9 and TRBJ1-3; the match to TRBD1 covers 9 bases. Trimming at V came to 1 base and at J to 6 bases, leaving 13 bases not matched to a gene. CDR1 SEHNR and CDR2 FQNEAQ come from the germline V gene (reference sequence). This CDR3 contains 18 residues. CDR3 residues: CASSLGPVWDRAANTIYF. The CDR3 DNA follows: TGTGCCAGCAGCTTAGGTCCGGTATGGGACAGGGCGGCAAACACCATATATTTT.

This chain joins TRBV6-5 and TRBJ2-1, with TRBD1 identical over 7 bases. This CDR3 comprises 15 residues. Trimming at V came to 6 bases and at J to 5 bases, leaving 10 bases not matched to a gene. From germline, CDR1 is MNHEY and CDR2 SVGAGI. Here the CDR3 reads CASSYDLGTDNEQFF. CDR3 sequence (DNA): TGTGCCAGCAGCTACGATCTTGGGACAGACAATGAGCAGTTCTTC.

The rearrangement links TRBV6-5 to TRBJ2-1; 7 bases match TRBD2. Unmatched junction bases numbered 8, after V lost 5 bases and J lost 7 bases. Germline values: CDR1 MNHEY, CDR2 SVGAGI. This CDR3 region has 14 residues. The CDR3 bases are TGTGCCAGCAGTCACGGACTAGTTAGTAATGAGCAGTTCTTC. Encoded protein: CASSHGLVSNEQFF.

The chain combines TRBV18 with TRBJ2-7; maybe TRBD2 (6 bases). This CDR3 comprises 14 residues. Germline V gives CDR1 KGHSH, CDR2 LQKENI. Trimming shortened V by 4 bases and J by 7 bases, and 17 bases separated the two germline ends. The CDR3 DNA reads TGTGCCAGCTCACTGGGCGCTAGGGAGGAGGAGCAGTACTTC. Translating it yields CASSLGAREEEQYF.

Of note for this clone: Other DNA sequences from this sample encode an identical CDR3 as well. V is TRBV9 and J is TRBJ2-2; possibly TRBD1 for D (5 bases). CDR1 and CDR2 from the germline V gene are SGDLS and YYNGEE. V lost 3 bases and J lost 4, with 16 bases in between. The CDR3 has 16 residues. CDR3 residues: CASSDSQGIGTGELFF. CDR3 DNA sequence: TGTGCCAGCAGCGATTCGCAGGGAATCGGCACCGGGGAGCTGTTTTTT.